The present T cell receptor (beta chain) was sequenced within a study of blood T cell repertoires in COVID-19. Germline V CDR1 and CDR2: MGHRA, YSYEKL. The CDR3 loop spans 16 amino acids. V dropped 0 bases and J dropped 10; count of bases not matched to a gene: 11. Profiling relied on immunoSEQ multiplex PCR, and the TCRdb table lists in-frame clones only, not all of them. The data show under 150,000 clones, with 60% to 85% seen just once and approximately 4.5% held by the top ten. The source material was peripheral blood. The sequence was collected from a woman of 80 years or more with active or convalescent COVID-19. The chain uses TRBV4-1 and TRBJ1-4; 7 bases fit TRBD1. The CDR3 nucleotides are TGCGCCAGCAGCCAAGACCTGACAGGGAGACAAGTAAAACTGTTTTTT. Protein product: CASSQDLTGRQVKLFF.